Included here is one TCR beta chain sequence, with context. The sample belongs to a study of blood T cell repertoires in COVID-19. Trimming removed 0 bases at V and 3 bases at J, with 9 bases between. The CDR3 extends over 15 amino acids. Germline CDR1 SGHAT, CDR2 FQNNGV. The assay was immunoSEQ multiplex PCR, and TCRdb's table has in-frame clones only and misses some. Here the sample spans around 100,000 clones, around 86% being singletons. The receptor was isolated from a middle-aged man with acute or convalescent COVID-19. Sample: peripheral blood. The chain combines TRBV11-2 with TRBJ1-3; unclear D gene. The CDR3 here is CASSLDGVFGNTIYF. CDR3 nucleotide sequence: TGTGCCAGCAGCTTAGACGGGGTATTTGGAAACACCATATATTTT.